One and the same sample provided the 6 T cell receptor beta chains below, sequenced in a study of blood T cell repertoires in COVID-19. Some clones are missing from TCRdb's copy, which holds only in-frame ones; the method was immunoSEQ multiplex PCR. This table holds around 280,000 clones, approximately 91% found once. Sequencing was done on a sample of PBMCs or T cells enriched from blood (not recorded which). Receptor source: a woman in her thirties or forties who had recovered from COVID-19.

CDR3 in amino acids: CASSIMSGRNTGELFF. CDR3 sequence (DNA): TGTGCCAGTAGTATTATGAGCGGGAGAAACACCGGGGAGCTGTTTTTT. The chain links TRBV19 to TRBJ2-2; the match to TRBD2 covers 8 bases. The CDR3 extends over 16 amino acids. Per germline, CDR1 LNHDA and CDR2 SQIVND (reference sequence). Losses at the gene ends were 3 bases for V and 2 bases for J; bases not matched to a gene: 5. Full variable domain (outside the CDR3, taken from reference TRBV19 and TRBJ2-2): DGGITQSPKYLFRKEGQNVTLSCEQNLNHDAMYWYRQDPGQGLRLIYYSQIVNDFQKGDIAEGYSVSREKKESFPLTVTSAQKNPTAFYLCASSIMSGRNTGELFFGEGSRLTVL.

This clone was seen a single time. The rearrangement joins TRBV9 to TRBJ1-2; D gene unclear. The V and J ends lost 3 bases and 4 bases respectively, with 10 bases between them. The CDR3 loop spans 13 amino acids. Germline V gene sequence: CDR1 SGDLS, CDR2 YYNGEE. In DNA form, the CDR3 reads TGTGCCAGCAGCGCACGAGGCAGCTATGGCTACACCTTC. Translated: CASSARGSYGYTF.

The genes are TRBV24-1 and TRBJ1-4, with TRBD1 as a possible D gene (5 bases). This CDR3 is 19 amino acids long. The V gene lost 2 bases and the J gene lost 8 bases, with 26 bases spanning the gap. Germline CDR1 reads KGHDR; CDR2 reads SFDVKD. CDR3 DNA sequence: TGTGCCACCAGTGATTCCTTCCGGGACTCCCCGAAAAACGGGGAAAAACTGTTTTTT. Translating it yields CATSDSFRDSPKNGEKLFF.

Only one count was recorded for this clone. J is TRBJ1-3 and V is TRBV9; TRBD1 might be the D (6 bases). The CDR3 covers 18 residues. Trimming shortened V by 1 base and J by 0 bases, and 17 bases separated the two germline ends. Germline-derived CDR1 and CDR2 are SGDLS and YYNGEE. CDR3 DNA: TGTGCCAGCAGCGTATCCCCCCAGGGGCCTTTCTCTGGAAACACCATATATTTT. Protein product: CASSVSPQGPFSGNTIYF.

This rearrangement joins TRBV7-3 to TRBJ2-1, with 9 bases matching TRBD2. The CDR3 consists of 15 residues. Germline CDR1 reads SGHTA; CDR2 reads FQGTGA. After removal of 6 bases from V and 2 bases from J, the junction contained 5 bases not matched to a gene. The DNA for the CDR3 is TGTGCCAGCAGACCTAGCGGGAAGACCTACAATGAGCAGTTCTTC. Protein sequence: CASRPSGKTYNEQFF.

V is TRBV29-1 and J is TRBJ1-1; D is perhaps TRBD1 (6 bases). V dropped 7 bases and J dropped 1 base, with 13 bases sitting between them. Germline-derived CDR1 and CDR2 are SQVTM and ANQGSEA. The CDR3 loop spans 13 amino acids. For the CDR3, the DNA is TGCAGCGCACAAGACAGGTGGAACACTGAAGCTTTCTTT. Translating gives CSAQDRWNTEAFF.